The clone carrying this T cell receptor beta chain was seen more than once but under ten times. Antigen: not known. RNA transcripts were the template for amplifying TCR beta CDR3 regions. Carried out on the TCR CDR3, a first-round RT-PCR used the HTBI primer set. TCRdb fed the multiplex PCR reads into MiXCR, producing one record per CDR3 protein. The repertoire holds about 320,000 distinct CDR3 sequences, with roughly 17% as singletons. The data derive from a study of T cells in Graves' hyperthyroidism and ophthalmopathy. Overall study findings and caveats: Before onset, ophthalmopathy was predicted by the model a median around 6.2 months earlier.

No ophthalmopathy progression within 18 months constituted stable Graves' hyperthyroidism. Hyperthyroidism was newly diagnosed in patients aged 18 to 65 (duration under 2 months). The PBMCs had their origin in around 9.1 ml of fresh peripheral blood. The source is a man aged 25-40 years with Graves' hyperthyroidism. The sample taken for sequencing was blood.

CDR3 protein: CASSQEGLAGYNEQFF. In DNA, the CDR3 is TGTGCCAGCAGCCAAGAAGGACTAGCGGGATACAATGAGCAGTTCTTC. The chain joins TRBV3-1 to TRBJ2-1; 12 bases match TRBD2. Germline V gene sequence: CDR1 LGHDT, CDR2 YNNKEL (reference sequence). The CDR3 has 16 amino acids. The V and J ends lost 0 bases and 4 bases, in that order; junction bases with no gene match: 1.